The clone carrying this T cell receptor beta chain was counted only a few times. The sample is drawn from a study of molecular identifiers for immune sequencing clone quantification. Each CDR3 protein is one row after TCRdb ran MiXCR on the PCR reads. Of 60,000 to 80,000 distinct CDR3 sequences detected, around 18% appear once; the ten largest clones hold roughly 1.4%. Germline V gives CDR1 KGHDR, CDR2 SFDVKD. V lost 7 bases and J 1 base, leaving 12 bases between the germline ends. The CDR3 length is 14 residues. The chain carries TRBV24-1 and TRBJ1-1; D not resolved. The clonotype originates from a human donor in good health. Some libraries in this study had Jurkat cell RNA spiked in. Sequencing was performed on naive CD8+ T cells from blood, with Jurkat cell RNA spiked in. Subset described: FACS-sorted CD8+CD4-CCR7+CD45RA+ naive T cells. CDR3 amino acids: CATRPGRSNTEAFF. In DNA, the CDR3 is TGTGCCACCAGACCCGGACGGTCGAACACTGAAGCTTTCTTT.